This T cell receptor beta chain was captured in a study of post-analysis software for immune sequencing data. Comments on this clonotype: Its antigen remains unknown.

Study-wide results and limits: Clustering by F measure revealed strong co-clustering among samples prepared together in one batch. Controls showed lower frequencies than patients for roughly 5 TRBV segments, and TRBV5-6, TRBV5-1 and TRBV20-1 were among these. Diversity measured as normalized Chao1 was significantly lower in multiple sclerosis patients than in controls.

Germline CDR1 is DFQATT and CDR2 is SNEGSKA (reference sequence). The CDR3 has 14 amino acids. After removal of 1 base from V and 9 bases from J, the junction contained 9 bases not matched to a gene. The authors incorporated unique molecular identifiers into the TCR beta cDNA libraries. TCRdb redid the calling of the PCR reads with MiXCR, one entry per CDR3 protein. The data hold under 200,000 distinct CDR3 sequences, with about 37% observed a single time. V gene TRBV20-1 combines with J gene TRBJ2-1; 7 bases agree with TRBD2. Specimen: blood, collected after autologous hematopoietic stem cell transplantation. The clonotype originates from a girl between 5 and 17 years old with multiple sclerosis. CDR3 nucleotides: TGCAGTGCTAGAGGTTTCGGCGGGAGCAGTGAGCAGTTCTTC. It specifies CSARGFGGSSEQFF.